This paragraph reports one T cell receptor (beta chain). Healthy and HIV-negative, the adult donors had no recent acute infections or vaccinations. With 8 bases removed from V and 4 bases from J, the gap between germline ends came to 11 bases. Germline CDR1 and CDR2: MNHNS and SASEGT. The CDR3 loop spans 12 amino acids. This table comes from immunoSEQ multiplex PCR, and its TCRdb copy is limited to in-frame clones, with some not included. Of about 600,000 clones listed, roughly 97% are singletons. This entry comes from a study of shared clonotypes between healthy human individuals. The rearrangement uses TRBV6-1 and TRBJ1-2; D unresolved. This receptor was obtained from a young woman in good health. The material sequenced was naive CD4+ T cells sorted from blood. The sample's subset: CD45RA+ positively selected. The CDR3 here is CASEGSLYGYTF. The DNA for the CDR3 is TGTGCCAGCGAAGGGAGCCTCTATGGCTACACCTTC.